Listed below are T cell receptor beta chains from one sample, sequenced in a study of blood T cell repertoires in COVID-19. Sequencing was performed with immunoSEQ multiplex PCR; in TCRdb, only in-frame clones are kept and a portion is missing. This sample has roughly 11,000 clones, with roughly 80% found just once. The specimen sequenced was peripheral blood. The receptors were sampled from a human donor in a cohort sampled during active COVID-19. Each CDR3 is given with its conserved first and last residue. Fields, in order: J gene, clone size, V gene, CDR3 protein. Size tells how often a clone was seen (once, few, many) or the class of an expanded clone, and some rows leave it out.

>TRBJ2-1|.|TRBV19
CASKASGYNEQFF
>TRBJ1-6|once|TRBV30
CAWSVGGNSPLHF
>TRBJ2-3|.|TRBV27
CASSLTLAGADTQYF
>TRBJ1-1|.|TRBV25-1
CASSGYQGHNTEAFF
>TRBJ2-2|.|TRBV7-8
CARGSANTGELFF
>TRBJ2-7|.|TRBV14
CASSQGTTGVYEQYF
>TRBJ1-1|.|TRBV3-1/TRBV3-2
CASSQGRNTEAFF
>TRBJ1-2|.|TRBV14
CASSPMVRARGYTF
>TRBJ2-7|.|TRBV3-1/TRBV3-2
CASSQPSGRIYEQYF
>TRBJ1-1|.|TRBV6-1
CASSDIHRGRVDPEAFF
>TRBJ2-7|.|TRBV28
CASSFPAGREQYF
>TRBJ2-7|once|TRBV11-2
CASSSRGAGEQYF
>TRBJ2-1|.|TRBV5-1
CASSSDFPGSYNEQFF
>TRBJ2-5|.|TRBV5-1
CASSVQGHGETQYF
>TRBJ2-1|.|TRBV15
CATGQGTTTNEQFF
>TRBJ1-6|.|TRBV13
CASSSLGKNSPLHF
>TRBJ1-4|few|TRBV28
CASSLPVTGANEKLFF
>TRBJ2-1|.|TRBV12-2
CASRCYISGSSYNEQFF
>TRBJ2-2|.|TRBV29-1
CSVTGGTGELFF
>TRBJ2-1|.|TRBV7-8
CASSRTSDNYNEQFF
>TRBJ2-1|.|TRBV29-1
CSVEVRDRGNEQFF
>.|.|TRBV5-5
CASSLQGYEQYF
>TRBJ1-6|.|TRBV2
CASSHSSYNSPLHF
>TRBJ1-4|.|TRBV27
CASSLTGAPNEKLFF
>TRBJ2-3|.|TRBV19
CASSSSLAGVGYSTDTQYF
>TRBJ2-7|.|TRBV11-2
CASSLVTGTGRNYEQYF
>TRBJ2-3|.|TRBV27
CASSLSAHLDTQYF
>TRBJ2-1|.|TRBV7-2
CASSPGGYEQFF
>TRBJ2-5|.|TRBV11-2
CASSLGGSSQETQYF
>TRBJ1-2|few|TRBV14
CASSAGLRYGYTF
>TRBJ2-5|once|TRBV10-3
CAISGRGQETQYF
>TRBJ2-5|few|TRBV5-8
CASSLGLAGSETQYF
>TRBJ2-2|few|TRBV28
CASSRQSDTFTGELFF
>TRBJ2-7|medium-sized|TRBV4-1
CASSQVLETPVGEQYF
>TRBJ1-4|.|TRBV15
CATSPLSLRGQEKLFF
>TRBJ1-2|once|TRBV14
CASSRSGQEGYGYTF
>TRBJ1-1|.|TRBV7-9
CASSLTQSMNTEAFF
>TRBJ1-5|few|TRBV6-5
CASSYGRRGSNQPQHF
>TRBJ2-4|.|TRBV11-3
CASSPGGEAIQYF
>TRBJ2-1|.|TRBV28
CASSLWGLAGGNEQFF
>TRBJ2-1|.|TRBV30
CAWSNLAGAYNEQFF
>TRBJ2-2|.|TRBV11-2
CASSLDRDRELFF
>TRBJ1-1|.|TRBV19
CASRARTGGNTEAFF
>TRBJ2-1|.|TRBV5-1
CASSRRQAGSSYNEQFF
>TRBJ1-6|.|TRBV19
CASRTGSVTPLHF
>TRBJ2-1|.|TRBV10-1
CASSESKGLALNEQFF
>TRBJ2-2|.|TRBV5-5
CASSSAGANTGELFF
>TRBJ1-1|once|TRBV13
CASSLVGLTEAFF
>TRBJ2-7|.|TRBV27
CASSFSTGTLDYEQYF
>TRBJ2-1|.|TRBV7-7
CASSSVDGLGNEQFF